This TCR beta chain was retrieved from a study of cytomegalovirus exposure and HLA in healthy donors (dated by TCRdb to 2015 to 2018). Looking at the study overall: An earlier analysis of approximately 640 of the donors reported 276 Gb of sequence data and 120 million or so unique TCR beta sequences from roughly 180 million T cells. Around 300 gigabases of sequencing data and tens of millions of unique TCR sequences were included in an early release covering about 620 HLA-typed donors. The genetic ancestry cluster associated with self-reported Caucasian donors included about 81% of the approximately 400 genotyped donors. The study aimed to test whether signatures of past pathogen exposure could be identified by cataloging public T cell receptors. The T cell repertoires of around 670 subjects were profiled by immunosequencing and related to cytomegalovirus serostatus. Along with the roughly 670-subject first cohort, a separate validation cohort of over a hundred different subjects was used. High-throughput TCR immunosequencing, statistical association of individual TCRs with disease status, and machine learning were combined to predict cytomegalovirus infection status. A later analysis re-examined previously published TCR beta repertoires from 500 to 700 donors and added high-resolution HLA genotyping to investigate patterns of TCR occurrence. In the later analysis, no new phenotypic data were used to find candidate immune exposures; instead, reliance was placed on TCR beta sequences and their occurrence across donors. In an earlier analysis of roughly 580 of the donors, high-throughput TCR beta sequencing was used to judge whether each TCR beta V gene segment behaved as functional or pseudogenic. Donor age, sex, ethnicity and CMV serostatus were compiled together with the repertoire data. Genome-wide SNP genotypes for about 60% of the roughly 670 donors were used in a later genetic analysis, which treated that subset as a discovery cohort. All discovery cohort repertoires had been generated using a single sequencing platform. HLA typing covered class I and class II loci at four-digit resolution. The number of typed donors differed by locus: 629-630 for A, B, C, DRB1 and DQB1; some 540 for DQA1; 606 for DPA1; and 400 to 480 for DPB1. Five DR-DQ haplotypes were handled as single units for association and clustering because linkage in the cohort was strong. Among 350 to 400 genotyped donors of the cohort, an average of about 240,000 unique TCR beta nucleotide sequences were sequenced per donor, about a sixth of them non-productive.

Library preparation used the immunoSEQ multiplex PCR assay. For the multiplex PCR, a mixture combining 60 forward primers for TCR Vbeta segments and 13 reverse primers for TCR Jbeta segments was used. Amplification of the CDR3 region of rearranged TCR beta genes was performed with a multiplex PCR assay on genomic DNA. On the Illumina HiSeq System, the amplified TCR beta libraries were sequenced as 87-base-pair reads. The study's processing was this. A later analysis tallied around 82 million unique TCR beta chains across the 666 repertoires, and about 12 million of those chains were shared by two or more donors. A nearest-neighbor algorithm error-corrected the raw reads and collapsed the reads into unique sequences, merging closely related sequences to remove PCR and sequencing errors. Alignment of CDR3 sequences to IMGT reference sequences was used to assign V, D and J gene segments. For a sequence to be retained, a match of at least six nucleotides was required to both a V gene segment and a J gene segment. A rearrangement was called productive if the CDR3 had no stop codons and remained in frame with V and J, and every other rearrangement was called non-productive. CDR3 was defined according to IMGT convention as the region running from the second conserved V-encoded cysteine to the conserved J-encoded phenylalanine. The earlier analysis of fewer than 750 of the donors excluded sequences that lacked an unambiguous match to a single V gene segment. In an earlier analysis of some 590 of the donors, V segments were called functional above 56.7% productive rearrangements and were called segregating when the between-donor standard deviation exceeded 5%. A statistical classification framework was built for diagnosing cytomegalovirus status from the catalog of TCR beta chain sequences. V and J gene assignment, in a later analysis, came from comparing TCR nucleotide sequences with IMGT/GENE-DB human TR gene sequences. A later analysis assigned CDR3 sequences and most-parsimonious VDJ recombination scenarios with the TCRdist pipeline. In a later analysis, every TCR beta chain was defined by the combination of its CDR3 amino acid sequence and its V-gene family, and reads without a unique V-gene family were dropped. As a way to deal with suspected cross-contamination and a sequencing artifact, a later analysis dropped 640 or so nucleotide sequences that were highly shared and had low generation probability. In a later analysis, a clonal expansion index was calculated for each public chain from normalized within-repertoire ranks of inferred template counts. In a later analysis, generation probabilities were computed with a VDJ recombination model fitted to out-of-frame rearrangements, and the resulting probabilities were checked against IGoR. Hypergeometric tests were used in a later analysis to score TCR-TCR, TCR-HLA and TCR-CMV co-occurrence, with a repertoire-size bias correction applied to the TCR pairs. A later analysis estimated false discovery rates by permuting HLA or CMV assignments 20 times. In a later analysis, co-occurring TCRs were grouped with DBSCAN, and TCRdist sequence similarity was added when clustering was performed within HLA-allele-positive subsets. For co-occurrence clustering, repertoires with fewer than 30,000 or more than 120,000 public chains were excluded, along with four to six repertoires with anomalous nucleotide sharing. TCRdb holds this immuneACCESS table with in-frame rearrangements only. Some clones are missing; in checked studies, unresolved V genes explain under half, and the rest has no known cause. The V and J calls and clone size are taken from that table; D and trimming were inferred from the DNA. Across this sample there are roughly 200,000 clones, with around 77% seen only once. Together, the top ten hold over 2% of the sample.

The CDR3 runs 15 amino acids, cysteine and phenylalanine included. The CDR3 DNA has 45 bases and is translated from base 1. CDR1 and CDR2 are read off the germline V gene (reference sequence) as SGHNT and YYREEE. Unmatched junction bases come to 7, with V trimmed by 5 bases and J by 2 bases. A remark on this clone: Its antigen is unknown. No base-level quality is on record; no much larger clone is a single base apart.

What the study reported, not specific to this receptor: The cohort was sequenced for TCR beta chains only, and without alpha or paired-chain data the features that could be detected were limited. HLA typing was unavailable for some donors at each locus, so association tests used only the typed subset. A later analysis found that TCR association rates varied across HLA loci, with DRB1 alleles showing the most associated TCRs and HLA-C alleles the fewest. CMV serostatus was the only immune exposure information available for the cohort. According to a later analysis, most CMV-associated TCR beta chains appeared to be HLA-restricted, and the HLA associations seemed to be driven largely by CMV exposure. Roughly 15 rarely observed V segments, including chromosome 9 orphons, were excluded from the earlier analysis of several hundred of the donors because counts were too low. The sequencing pipeline was judged likely to have produced a cluster of highly shared sequence variants as a technical artifact. A later genetic analysis associated a missense DCLRE1C variant with V-gene and J-gene trimming of TCR beta chains, and an independent cohort replicated the association. It was suggested by the authors that the approach could potentially be generalized to other disease states and immunological phenotypes. Because the 87-base-pair reads could not distinguish some IMGT-functional V segments, including TRBV6-2 and TRBV6-3, those segments were excluded. Linkage disequilibrium might explain the correlated functional status among segregating V segments, but an unknown experimental factor could not be ruled out. A further reported finding was that TCR beta sequences accurately predicted the HLA-A and HLA-B alleles for most subjects in the first cohort. In a later analysis, HLA-associated TCR beta chains showed more clonal expansion and lower generation probabilities than non-associated chains that were equally common. An earlier analysis of some 560 of the donors showed that most TCR beta V segments appeared in productive rearrangements either about 90% or about 30% of the time, which broadly matched IMGT annotations. A few of the identified cytomegalovirus-associated TCR beta chains were confirmed in vitro to be specific for cytomegalovirus antigens. Most TCR sequences were seen in very few donors, while some public TCRs were found in many individuals. A total of 150 to 200 TCR beta chains were listed by the study as associated with cytomegalovirus. In both the original and validation cohorts, the classifier was reported to diagnose cytomegalovirus status with high specificity and sensitivity. Roughly uniform sequencing depth across donors was assumed in presence/absence analyses, although this assumption may not hold. According to a later analysis, parvovirus B19, influenza, CMV and Epstein-Barr virus appeared linked to several top co-occurrence clusters. Strong co-occurrence of HLA alleles, especially DR and DQ, made assigning TCR associations to individual alleles difficult. A later analysis associated 17,000 or so TCR beta sequences with specific HLA alleles at a false discovery rate of 0.05. According to a later genetic analysis, donors in an Asian-associated ancestry cluster had fewer N-insertions in productive TCRs than the approximately 670-donor mean.

In total, roughly 710 healthy bone marrow donors made up the cohort. All cohort members were sampled while nominally healthy, although unrecorded immune exposures were likely present. The donor tested CMV seronegative, placing the donor among the 350 or so seronegative members of the cohort. A peripheral blood sample was collected from each donor, and TCR beta sequencing was performed on peripheral blood mononuclear cells. The Qiagen DNeasy Blood Extraction Kit was used to extract genomic DNA from the blood cell samples. The receptor's source is a man aged 60 to 75 in good health and CMV-seronegative. Specimen: PBMCs. Recombination linked TRBV5-4 to TRBJ1-3; 7 bases in between match TRBD1. The nucleotide sequence is TGTGCCAGCAGACCACAGGGGTCCCCTGGAAACACCATATATTTT. It codes for CASRPQGSPGNTIYF. The full variable domain, with segments outside the CDR3 supplied by the reference TRBV5-4 and TRBJ1-3 proteins, appears as ETGVTQSPTHLIKTRGQQVTLRCSSQSGHNTVSWYQQALGQGPQFIFQYYREEENGRGNFPPRFSGLQFPNYSSELNVNALELDDSALYLCASRPQGSPGNTIYFGEGSWLTVV.